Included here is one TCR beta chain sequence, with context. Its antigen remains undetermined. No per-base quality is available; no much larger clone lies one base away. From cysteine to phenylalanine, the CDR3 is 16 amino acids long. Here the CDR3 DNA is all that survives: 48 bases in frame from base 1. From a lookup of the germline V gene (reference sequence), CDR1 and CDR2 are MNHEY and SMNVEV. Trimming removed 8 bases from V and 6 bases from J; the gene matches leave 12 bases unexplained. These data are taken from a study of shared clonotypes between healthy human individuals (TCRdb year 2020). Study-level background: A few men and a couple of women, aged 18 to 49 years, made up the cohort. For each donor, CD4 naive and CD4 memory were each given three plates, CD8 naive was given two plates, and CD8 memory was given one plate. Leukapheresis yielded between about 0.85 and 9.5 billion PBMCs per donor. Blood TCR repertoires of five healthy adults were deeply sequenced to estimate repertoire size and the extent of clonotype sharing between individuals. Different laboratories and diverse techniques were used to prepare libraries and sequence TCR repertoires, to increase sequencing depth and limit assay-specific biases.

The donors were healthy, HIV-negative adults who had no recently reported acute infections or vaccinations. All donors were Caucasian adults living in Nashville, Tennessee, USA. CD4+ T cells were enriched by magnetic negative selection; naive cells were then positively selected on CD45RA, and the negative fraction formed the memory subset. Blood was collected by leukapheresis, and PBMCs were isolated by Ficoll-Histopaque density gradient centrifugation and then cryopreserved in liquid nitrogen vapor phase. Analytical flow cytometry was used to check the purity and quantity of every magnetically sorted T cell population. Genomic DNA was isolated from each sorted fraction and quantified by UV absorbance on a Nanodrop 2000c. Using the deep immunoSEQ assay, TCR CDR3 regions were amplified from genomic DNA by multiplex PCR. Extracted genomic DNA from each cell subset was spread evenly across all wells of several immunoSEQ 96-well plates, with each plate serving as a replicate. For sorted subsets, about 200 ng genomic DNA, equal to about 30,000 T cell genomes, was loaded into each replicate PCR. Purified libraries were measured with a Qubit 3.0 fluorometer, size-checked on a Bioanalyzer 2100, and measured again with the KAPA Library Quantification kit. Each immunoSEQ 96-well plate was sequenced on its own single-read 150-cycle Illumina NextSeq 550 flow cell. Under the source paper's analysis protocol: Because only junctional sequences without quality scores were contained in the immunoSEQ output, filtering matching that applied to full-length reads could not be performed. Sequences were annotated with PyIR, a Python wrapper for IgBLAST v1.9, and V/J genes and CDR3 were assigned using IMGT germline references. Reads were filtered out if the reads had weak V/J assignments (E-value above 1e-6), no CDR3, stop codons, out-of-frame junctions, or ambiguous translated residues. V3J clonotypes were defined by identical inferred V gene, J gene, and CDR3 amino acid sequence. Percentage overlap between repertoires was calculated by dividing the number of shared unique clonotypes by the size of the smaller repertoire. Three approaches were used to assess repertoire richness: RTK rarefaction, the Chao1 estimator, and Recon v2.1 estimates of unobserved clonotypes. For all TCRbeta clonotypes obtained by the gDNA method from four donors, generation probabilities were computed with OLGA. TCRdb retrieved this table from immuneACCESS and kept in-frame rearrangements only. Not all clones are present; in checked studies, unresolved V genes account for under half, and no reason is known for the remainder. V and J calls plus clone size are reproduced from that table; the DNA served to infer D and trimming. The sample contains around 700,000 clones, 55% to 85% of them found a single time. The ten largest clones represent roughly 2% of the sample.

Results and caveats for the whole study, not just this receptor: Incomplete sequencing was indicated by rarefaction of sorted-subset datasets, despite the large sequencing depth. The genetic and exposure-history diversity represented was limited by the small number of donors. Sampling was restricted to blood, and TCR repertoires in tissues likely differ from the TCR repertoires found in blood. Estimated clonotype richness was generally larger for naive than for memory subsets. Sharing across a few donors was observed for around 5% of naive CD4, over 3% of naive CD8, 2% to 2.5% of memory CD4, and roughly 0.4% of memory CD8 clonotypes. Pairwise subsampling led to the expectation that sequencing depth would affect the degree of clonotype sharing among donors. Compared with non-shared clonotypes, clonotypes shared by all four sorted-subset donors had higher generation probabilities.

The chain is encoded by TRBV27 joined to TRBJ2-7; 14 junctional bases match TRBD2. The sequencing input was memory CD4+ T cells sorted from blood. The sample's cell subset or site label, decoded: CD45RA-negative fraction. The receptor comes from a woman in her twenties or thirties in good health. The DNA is TGTGCCAGCCTGTTTAGGGGACTAGCGGGAGTATGCGAGCAGTACTTC. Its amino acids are CASLFRGLAGVCEQYF.